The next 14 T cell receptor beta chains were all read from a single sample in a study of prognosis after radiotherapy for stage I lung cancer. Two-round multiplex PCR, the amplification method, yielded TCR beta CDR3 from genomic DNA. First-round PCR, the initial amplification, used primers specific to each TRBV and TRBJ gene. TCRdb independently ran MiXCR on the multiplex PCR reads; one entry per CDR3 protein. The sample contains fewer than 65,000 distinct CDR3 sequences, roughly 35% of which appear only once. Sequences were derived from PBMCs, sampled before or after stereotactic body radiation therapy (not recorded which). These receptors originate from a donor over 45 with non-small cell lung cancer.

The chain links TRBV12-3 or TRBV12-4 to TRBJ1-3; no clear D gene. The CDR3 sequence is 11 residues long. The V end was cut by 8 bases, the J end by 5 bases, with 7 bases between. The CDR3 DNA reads TGTGCCAGCGGGTCTCGAAACACCATATATTTT. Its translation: CASGSRNTIYF.

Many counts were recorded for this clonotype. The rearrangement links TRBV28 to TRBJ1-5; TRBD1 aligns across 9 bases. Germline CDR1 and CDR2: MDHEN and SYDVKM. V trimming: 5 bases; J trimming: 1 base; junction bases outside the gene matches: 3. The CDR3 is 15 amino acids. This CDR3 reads CASSTGGSSNQPQHF. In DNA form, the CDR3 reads TGTGCCAGCAGTACAGGGGGCTCAAGCAATCAGCCCCAGCATTTT.

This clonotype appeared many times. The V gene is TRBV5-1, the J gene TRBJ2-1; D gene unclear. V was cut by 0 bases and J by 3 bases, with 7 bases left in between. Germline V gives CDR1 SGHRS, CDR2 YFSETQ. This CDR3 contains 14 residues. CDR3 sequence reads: CASSLGGDYNEQFF. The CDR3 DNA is TGCGCCAGCAGCTTGGGTGGGGACTACAATGAGCAGTTCTTC.

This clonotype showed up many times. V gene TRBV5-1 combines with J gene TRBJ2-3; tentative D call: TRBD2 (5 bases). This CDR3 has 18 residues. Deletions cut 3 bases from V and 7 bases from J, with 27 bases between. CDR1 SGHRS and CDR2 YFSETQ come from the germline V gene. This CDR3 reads CASSWSPRAAETGNTQYF. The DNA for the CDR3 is TGCGCCAGCAGCTGGAGCCCTCGGGCCGCTGAAACCGGGAATACGCAGTATTTT.

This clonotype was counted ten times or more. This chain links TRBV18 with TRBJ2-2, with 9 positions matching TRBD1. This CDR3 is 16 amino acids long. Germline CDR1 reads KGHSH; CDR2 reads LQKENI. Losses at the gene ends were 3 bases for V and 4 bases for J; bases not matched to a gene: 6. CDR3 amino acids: CASSPRDREITGELFF. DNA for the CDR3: TGTGCCAGCTCACCCCGGGACAGGGAAATCACCGGGGAGCTGTTTTTT.

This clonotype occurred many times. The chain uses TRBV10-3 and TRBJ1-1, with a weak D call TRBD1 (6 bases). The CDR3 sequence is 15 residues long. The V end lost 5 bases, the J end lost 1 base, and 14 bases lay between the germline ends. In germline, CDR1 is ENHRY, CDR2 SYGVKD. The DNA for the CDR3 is TGTGCCATCAGTTCCGACAGGATAGGGAACACTGAAGCTTTCTTT. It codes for CAISSDRIGNTEAFF.

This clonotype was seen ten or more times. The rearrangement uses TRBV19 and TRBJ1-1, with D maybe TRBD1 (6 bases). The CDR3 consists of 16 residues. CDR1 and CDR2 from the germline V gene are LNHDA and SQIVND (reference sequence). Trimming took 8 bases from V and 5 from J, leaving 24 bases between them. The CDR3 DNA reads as TGTGCCAGTCTCCCTCTGGAGACAGGTCGACGGACTGAAGCTTTCTTT. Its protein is CASLPLETGRRTEAFF.

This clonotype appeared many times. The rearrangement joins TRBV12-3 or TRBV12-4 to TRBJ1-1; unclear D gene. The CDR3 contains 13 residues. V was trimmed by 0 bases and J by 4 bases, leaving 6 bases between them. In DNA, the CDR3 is TGTGCCAGCAGTTTAGCCGAGGGCACTGAAGCTTTCTTT. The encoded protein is CASSLAEGTEAFF.

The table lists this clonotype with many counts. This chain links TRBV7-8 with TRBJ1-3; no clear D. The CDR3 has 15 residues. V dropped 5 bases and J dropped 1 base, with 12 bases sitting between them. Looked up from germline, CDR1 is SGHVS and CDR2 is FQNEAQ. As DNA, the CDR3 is TGTGCCAGCAGCCCCTCGATCGGGTCTGGAAACACCATATATTTT. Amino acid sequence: CASSPSIGSGNTIYF. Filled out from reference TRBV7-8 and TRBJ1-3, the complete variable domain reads GAGVSQSPRYKVAKRGQDVALRCDPISGHVSLFWYQQALGQGPEFLTYFQNEAQLDKSGLPSDRFFAERPEGSVSTLKIQRTQQEDSAVYLCASSPSIGSGNTIYFGEGSWLTVV.

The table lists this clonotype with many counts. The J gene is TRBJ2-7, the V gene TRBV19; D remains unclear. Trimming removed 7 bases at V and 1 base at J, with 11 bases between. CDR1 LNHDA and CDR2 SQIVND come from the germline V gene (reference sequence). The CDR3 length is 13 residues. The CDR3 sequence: CASNPHGSYEQYF. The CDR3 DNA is TGTGCCAGTAACCCCCACGGATCCTACGAGCAGTACTTC.

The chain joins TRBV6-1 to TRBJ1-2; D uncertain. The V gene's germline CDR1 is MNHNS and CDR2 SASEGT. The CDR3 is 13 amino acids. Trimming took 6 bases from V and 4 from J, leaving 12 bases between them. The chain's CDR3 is CASRLTEIYGYTF. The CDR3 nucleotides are TGTGCCAGCAGATTAACAGAAATCTATGGCTACACCTTC.

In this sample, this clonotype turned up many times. Here the CDR3 DNA reads TGCAGCGCACAGGGCGGCTATGGCTACACCTTC. Translation: CSAQGGYGYTF. The genes are TRBV29-1 and TRBJ1-2; D might be TRBD1 (6 bases). CDR1 is SQVTM, CDR2 ANQGSEA, per germline. This CDR3 contains 11 residues. V lost 7 bases to trimming and J lost 4 bases, with 10 bases between them.

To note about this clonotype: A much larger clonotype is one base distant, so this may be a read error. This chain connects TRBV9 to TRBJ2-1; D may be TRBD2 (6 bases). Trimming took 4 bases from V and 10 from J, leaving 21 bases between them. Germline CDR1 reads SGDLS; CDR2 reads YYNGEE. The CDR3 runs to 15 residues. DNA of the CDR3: TGTGCCAGCAGCTCAAGACTAGACCGGTCATTGGAGCAGTTCTTC. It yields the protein CASSSRLDRSLEQFF.

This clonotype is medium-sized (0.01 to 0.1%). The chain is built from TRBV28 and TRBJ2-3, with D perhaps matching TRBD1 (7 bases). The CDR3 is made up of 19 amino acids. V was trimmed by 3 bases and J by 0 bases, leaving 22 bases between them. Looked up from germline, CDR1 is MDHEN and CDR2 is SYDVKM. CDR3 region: CASSFPPGGSGGSTDTQYF. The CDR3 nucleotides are TGTGCCAGCAGTTTTCCCCCAGGGGGTAGCGGAGGTAGCACAGATACGCAGTATTTT.